These 11 T cell receptor beta chains originate from one sample sequenced in a study of T-cell memory formation after mild COVID-19. MiXCR, run by TCRdb on the 5' RACE reads, gives a single entry per CDR3 protein. Among some 54,000 distinct CDR3 sequences listed, more than 8% were seen once. The sample consisted of PBMCs or a T cell subset sorted from them (not recorded which). The receptor source for this set is a man aged 18-30 years who had mild COVID-19 (a few samples of this study predate the infection). Cell type and time point are not known.

This clonotype came up many times. This rearrangement joins TRBV29-1 to TRBJ2-7, with D unresolved. Between the trimmed V and J ends, which lost 0 bases and 3 bases, there was a span of 6 bases. Germline-derived CDR1 and CDR2 are SQVTM and ANQGSEA. This CDR3 region has 12 residues. DNA for the CDR3: TGCAGCGTTGAAGATCATAACTACGAGCAGTACGTC. Its protein is CSVEDHNYEQYV.

The chain uses TRBV2 and TRBJ2-1, with 8 positions matching TRBD2. Germline values: CDR1 SNHLY, CDR2 FYNNEI. The CDR3 length is 17 residues. Germline trimming cut 6 bases from V and 6 bases from J; bases unmatched to any gene: 16. CDR3 DNA: TGTGCCAGCAGCCAACCGACTAGCGTAAGTCGGTCCAATGAGCAGTTCTTC. It codes for CASSQPTSVSRSNEQFF. Full variable domain (outside the CDR3, taken from reference TRBV2 and TRBJ2-1): EPEVTQTPSHQVTQMGQEVILRCVPISNHLYFYWYRQILGQKVEFLVSFYNNEISEKSEIFDDQFSVERPDGSNFTLKIRSTKLEDSAMYFCASSQPTSVSRSNEQFFGPGTRLTVL.

This clonotype has more than one count but fewer than ten. The chain uses TRBV7-2 and TRBJ2-1, with D perhaps TRBD2 (6 bases). Germline CDR1 is SGHTA and CDR2 is FQGNSA. The CDR3 has 16 residues. The germline V and J ends were trimmed by 2 bases and 1 base, with 12 bases remaining between them. CDR3 DNA sequence: TGTGCCAGCAGCTTATTAGGGACTCGTTCCTACAATGAGCAGTTCTTC. Its translation: CASSLLGTRSYNEQFF.

This clonotype was observed a few times. V is TRBV5-6 and J is TRBJ2-5, with 7 bases identical to TRBD2. The CDR3 is 15 residues long. Germline CDR1 and CDR2: SGHDT and YYEEEE. The V segment lost 6 bases and the J segment 3 bases; nucleotides outside the gene matches: 11. In nucleotides, the CDR3 is TGTGCCAGCAATGAACCGGGGGGTCTCGAAGAGACCCAGTACTTC. Residues: CASNEPGGLEETQYF.

This clonotype was counted many times. In nucleotides, the CDR3 is TGTGCCACCAGCTGGCGGGGGAGAGACAATGAGCAGTTCTTC. It codes for CATSWRGRDNEQFF. The chain joins TRBV15 to TRBJ2-1; 7 bases map to TRBD2. Germline CDR1 and CDR2: LNHNV and YYDKDF (reference sequence). The CDR3 extends over 14 amino acids. V was clipped by 5 bases and J by 5 bases; unmatched bases: 6.

This clonotype was observed a handful of times. This chain uses TRBV30 with TRBJ1-2, with unresolved D. Germline V lookup: CDR1 GTSNPN, CDR2 SVGIG (reference sequence). This CDR3 is built from 11 residues. V lost 4 bases and J 8 bases, leaving 11 bases between the germline ends. The CDR3 DNA reads TGTGCCTGGACCCCTGGAGACGGCTACACCTTC. Protein product: CAWTPGDGYTF.

The rearrangement uses TRBV4-3 and TRBJ2-2, with D tentatively TRBD2 (5 bases). CDR3 length: 16 amino acids. V gave up 0 bases and J gave up 4 bases, with 12 bases separating them. Germline CDR1 is LGHNA and CDR2 is YSLEER. The DNA of the CDR3 is TGCGCCAGCAGCCAAGATGGTAGGGCGGGCACCGGGGAGCTGTTTTTT. Its translation is CASSQDGRAGTGELFF.

This chain links TRBV10-2 with TRBJ2-3; D is uncertain. The CDR3 runs to 16 residues. Trimming took 6 bases from V and 1 from J, leaving 17 bases between them. Germline values: CDR1 WSHSY, CDR2 SAAADI. CDR3 nucleotides: TGCGCCAGCAGCGCTTTCATCTGGGTAGGCACAGATACGCAGTATTTT. Its translation is CASSAFIWVGTDTQYF.

There are a few counts of this clonotype. The rearrangement joins TRBV7-3 to TRBJ2-2; 7 positions match TRBD1. V dropped 6 bases and J dropped 6; count of bases not matched to a gene: 4. CDR3 length equals 13 residues. Looked up from germline, CDR1 is SGHTA and CDR2 is FQGTGA. CDR3 region: CASSSDRPGELFF. In DNA form, the CDR3 reads TGTGCCAGCAGTTCGGACAGGCCCGGGGAGCTGTTTTTT. Filled out from reference TRBV7-3 and TRBJ2-2, the complete variable domain reads GAGVSQTPSNKVTEKGKYVELRCDPISGHTALYWYRQSLGQGPEFLIYFQGTGAADDSGLPNDRFFAVRPEGSVSTLKIQRTERGDSAVYLCASSSDRPGELFFGEGSRLTVL.

The rearrangement links TRBV24-1 to TRBJ2-5; D might be TRBD2 (6 bases). Deletions cut 5 bases from V and 7 bases from J, with 10 bases between. This CDR3 spans 12 amino acids. Per germline, CDR1 KGHDR and CDR2 SFDVKD. DNA of the CDR3: TGTGCCACCAGTGCTCCGGAGGGGACCCAGTACTTC. As protein: CATSAPEGTQYF.

This rearrangement joins TRBV4-3 to TRBJ1-5; D is ambiguous. The V gene's germline CDR1 is LGHNA and CDR2 YSLEER. Deletions cut 0 bases from V and 7 bases from J, with 7 bases between. This CDR3 comprises 13 residues. The CDR3 DNA reads TGCGCCAGCAGCCAAGATAGGGTCCAGCCCCAGCATTTT. Its protein product is CASSQDRVQPQHF.